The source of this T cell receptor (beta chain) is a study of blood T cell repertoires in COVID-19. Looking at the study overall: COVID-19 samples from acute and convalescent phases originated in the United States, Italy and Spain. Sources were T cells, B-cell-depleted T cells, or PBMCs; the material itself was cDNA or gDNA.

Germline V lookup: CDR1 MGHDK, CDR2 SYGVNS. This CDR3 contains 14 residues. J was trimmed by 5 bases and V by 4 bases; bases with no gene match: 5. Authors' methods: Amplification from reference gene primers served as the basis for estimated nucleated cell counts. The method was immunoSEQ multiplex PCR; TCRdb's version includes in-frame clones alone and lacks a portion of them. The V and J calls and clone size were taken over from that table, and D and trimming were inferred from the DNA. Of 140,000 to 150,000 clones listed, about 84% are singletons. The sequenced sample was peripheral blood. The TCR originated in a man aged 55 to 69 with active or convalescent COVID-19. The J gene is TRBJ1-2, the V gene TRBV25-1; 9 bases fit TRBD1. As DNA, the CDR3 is TGTGCCAGCAGTGTGTGGACAGGGGATTATGGCTACACCTTC. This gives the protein CASSVWTGDYGYTF.